Below, 26 T cell receptor beta chains from the same sample are listed, as sequenced in a study of CD8 T cells in Susac syndrome. It was with random hexamers that about 0.45 to 1 ug RNA was reverse transcribed. TCRdb processed the immunoSEQ multiplex PCR reads anew with MiXCR; each CDR3 protein has one entry. This repertoire shows approximately 68,000 distinct CDR3 sequences, roughly 95% found once; its top ten account for under 0.5%. The sequencing sample was made of CD8+ T cells from PBMCs. These TCRs come from a human donor with multiple sclerosis.

The rearrangement uses TRBV7-2 and TRBJ2-1, with D tentatively TRBD2 (6 bases). This CDR3 has 18 residues. Per germline, CDR1 SGHTA and CDR2 FQGNSA. The ends were cut back, 1 base at V and 0 bases at J, with 16 bases in the middle. Here the CDR3 DNA reads TGTGCCAGCAGCTTAGAATATAGGGAAGCGGGCTCCTACAATGAGCAGTTCTTC. Amino acids: CASSLEYREAGSYNEQFF.

The chain recombines TRBV4-3 with TRBJ2-3; D unclear. This CDR3 comprises 15 residues. Germline V lookup: CDR1 LGHNA, CDR2 YSLEER. V gave up 4 bases and J gave up 0 bases, with 11 bases separating them. This CDR3 reads CASSPTFVSTDTQYF. DNA for the CDR3: TGCGCCAGCAGCCCCACATTCGTTAGCACAGATACGCAGTATTTT.

The rearrangement joins TRBV9 to TRBJ2-7; 7 nucleotides agree with TRBD1. CDR3 length equals 14 residues. V lost 2 bases, J lost 2 bases, and 4 bases stayed unmatched. Germline V gene lookup returns CDR1 SGDLS and CDR2 YYNGEE. The CDR3 coding sequence is TGTGCCAGCAGCGTGGCAGGGGGAACCTACGAGCAGTACTTC. It codes for CASSVAGGTYEQYF.

This clonotype has only one observation. The chain carries TRBV29-1 and TRBJ1-2; tentative D call: TRBD1 (5 bases). The CDR3 is made up of 15 amino acids. V was clipped by 0 bases and J by 1 base, with 12 bases between them. CDR1 is SQVTM and CDR2 is ANQGSEA in the germline V gene. CDR3: CSVEEGRGVNYGYTF. The CDR3 DNA reads as TGCAGCGTTGAAGAGGGAAGGGGAGTTAACTATGGCTACACCTTC.

The V gene is TRBV5-1, the J gene TRBJ1-1, with D possibly matching TRBD1 (6 bases). The CDR3 contains 13 residues. Germline V gives CDR1 SGHRS, CDR2 YFSETQ. The ends were cut back, 2 bases at V and 8 bases at J, with 13 bases in the middle. The CDR3 here is CASSLGRGLEAFF. Here the CDR3 DNA reads TGCGCCAGCAGCTTAGGGCGGGGGCTAGAAGCTTTCTTT.

The chain recombines TRBV18 with TRBJ2-7; 7 positions match TRBD1. Unmatched junction bases numbered 4, after V lost 3 bases and J lost 2 bases. This CDR3 comprises 14 residues. The germline gives CDR1 KGHSH, CDR2 LQKENI. The CDR3 spells CASSPAQGAYEQYF. In nucleotides, the CDR3 is TGTGCCAGCTCACCCGCGCAGGGGGCCTACGAGCAGTACTTC. Together with reference TRBV18 and TRBJ2-7, the CDR3 gives the full variable domain: NAGVMQNPRHLVRRRGQEARLRCSPMKGHSHVYWYRQLPEEGLKFMVYLQKENIIDESGMPKERFSAEFPKEGPSILRIQQVVRGDSAAYFCASSPAQGAYEQYFGPGTRLTVT.

The rearrangement links TRBV13 to TRBJ2-5; 8 bases align to TRBD1. CDR3 length: 14 residues. J lost 5 bases, V lost 5 bases, and 7 bases had no gene match. Germline V gives CDR1 PRHDT, CDR2 FYEKMQ (reference sequence). The CDR3 DNA sequence: TGTGCCAGCAGCCCAGGGGGCTGGGGGGAGACCCAGTACTTC. It specifies CASSPGGWGETQYF.

This clonotype was detected only a few times. V is TRBV5-4 and J is TRBJ2-7; D is possibly TRBD2 (7 bases). From germline, CDR1 is SGHNT and CDR2 YYREEE (reference sequence). This CDR3 spans 12 amino acids. V shed 1 base and J shed 6 bases, with 8 bases lying between them. The CDR3 coding sequence is TGTGCCAGCAGCTTGAGGGGGGGCGAGCAGTACTTC. This sequence encodes CASSLRGGEQYF.

The chain couples TRBV29-1 to TRBJ1-2; no definite D call. Looked up from germline, CDR1 is SQVTM and CDR2 is ANQGSEA. The CDR3 has 12 residues. V was trimmed by 7 bases and J by 8 bases, leaving 17 bases between them. The CDR3 loop reads CSARTSTGGYTF. CDR3 nucleotide sequence: TGCAGCGCCCGGACTTCAACGGGAGGCTACACCTTC. The entire variable domain, with the rest obtained from reference TRBV29-1 and TRBJ1-2, is as follows: SAVISQKPSRDICQRGTSLTIQCQVDSQVTMMFWYRQQPGQSLTLIATANQGSEATYESGFVIDKFPISRPNLTFSTLTVSNMSPEDSSIYLCSARTSTGGYTFGSGTRLTVV.

V is TRBV24-1 and J is TRBJ2-1; 10 positions agree with TRBD1. Germline V CDR1 and CDR2: KGHDR, SFDVKD. The ends lost 5 bases at V and 3 bases at J; junction bases unmatched: 3. The length of the CDR3 is 15 residues. The CDR3 here is CATSATGGSYNEQFF. CDR3 coding DNA: TGTGCCACCAGTGCGACAGGGGGCAGCTACAATGAGCAGTTCTTC.

CDR3 in DNA: TGTGCCAGCAGCTTAGACGGACCAGGGAGTGTCCAGCCCCAGCATTTT. This gives the protein CASSLDGPGSVQPQHF. V usage is TRBV7-9 and J usage is TRBJ1-5, with D possibly matching TRBD1 (5 bases). Trimming stripped 1 base from V and 7 bases from J, with 17 bases between. The CDR3 runs to 16 residues. Germline CDR1 and CDR2: SEHNR and FQNEAQ (reference sequence).

The chain couples TRBV6-2 or TRBV6-3 to TRBJ2-5, with D unclear. V was clipped by 8 bases and J by 3 bases, with 13 bases between them. Germline loops: CDR1 MNHEY, CDR2 SVGEGT. This CDR3 contains 13 residues. DNA of the CDR3: TGTGCCAGCGGTGGACGGGTGGAAGAGACCCAGTACTTC. Amino acid sequence: CASGGRVEETQYF.

This clonotype came up a few times. This rearrangement joins TRBV12-3 or TRBV12-4 to TRBJ1-1; D is undetermined. The CDR3 length is 13 residues. The V gene lost 1 base and the J gene lost 0 bases, with 3 bases spanning the gap. The CDR3 nucleotides read TGTGCCAGCAGTTTAGAGGTGAACACTGAAGCTTTCTTT. Its protein is CASSLEVNTEAFF.

This sequence joins TRBV12-3 or TRBV12-4 and TRBJ1-5; D may be TRBD1 (6 bases). V lost 6 bases and J 0 bases, leaving 12 bases between the germline ends. There are 15 residues in the CDR3. The CDR3 sequence: CASRLDRNSNQPQHF. The CDR3 DNA follows: TGTGCCAGCAGACTGGACAGAAATAGCAATCAGCCCCAGCATTTT.

V gene TRBV4-2 combines with J gene TRBJ1-5; D remains ambiguous. The CDR3 totals 16 residues. The ends were cut back, 1 base at V and 1 base at J, with 11 bases in the middle. Per the germline V gene, CDR1 is LGHNA and CDR2 is YNFKEQ. Written as DNA, the CDR3 is TGTGCCAGCAGCCAAGGGGCCGAGCGGAGCAATCAGCCCCAGCATTTT. Protein product: CASSQGAERSNQPQHF.

Only one count was recorded for this clonotype. The chain couples TRBV27 to TRBJ2-1, with 8 bases that match TRBD1. The CDR3 sequence is 17 residues long. Germline CDR1 MNHEY, CDR2 SMNVEV (reference sequence). Trimming cost V 0 bases and J 2 bases; bases outside gene matches: 6. CDR3 nucleotide sequence: TGTGCCAGCAGTTTATCGCTATACAGGGGGACCTACAATGAGCAGTTCTTC. Translated, it gives CASSLSLYRGTYNEQFF.

This clonotype was found once. The chain has TRBV7-9 and TRBJ1-4, with TRBD1 matching 10 bases. The CDR3 is made up of 15 amino acids. With V trimmed by 5 bases and J by 6 bases, 6 bases remained unmatched. Germline CDR1 is SEHNR and CDR2 is FQNEAQ (reference sequence). The CDR3 DNA is TGTGCCAGCAGCCATAGGGACAGGGGAGATGAAAAACTGTTTTTT. Protein product: CASSHRDRGDEKLFF.

This rearrangement joins TRBV7-9 to TRBJ1-1, with 7 bases matching TRBD1. Losses at the gene ends were 4 bases for V and 10 bases for J; bases not matched to a gene: 9. This CDR3 region has 13 residues. CDR1 and CDR2 from the germline V gene are SEHNR and FQNEAQ (reference sequence). The CDR3 nucleotides read TGTGCCAGCAGCTCGGGGACAGAAGTTGGAGCTTTCTTT. It is translated as CASSSGTEVGAFF.

The V gene is TRBV9, the J gene TRBJ2-5; 9 bases agree with TRBD1. Germline CDR1 SGDLS, CDR2 YYNGEE. The CDR3 contains 16 residues. Unmatched junction bases numbered 8, after V lost 0 bases and J lost 5 bases. The CDR3 sequence: CASSVGPGTGMETQYF. The CDR3 DNA reads as TGTGCCAGCAGCGTAGGCCCCGGGACAGGGATGGAGACCCAGTACTTC.

This clonotype was observed once. The chain combines TRBV30 with TRBJ1-5; D unclear. CDR3 size: 12 residues. Germline-derived CDR1 and CDR2 are GTSNPN and SVGIG (reference sequence). Between the trimmed V and J ends, which lost 5 bases and 3 bases, there was a span of 8 bases. As DNA, the CDR3 is TGTGCCTGGGACGGCCCCAATCAGCCCCAGCATTTT. Protein: CAWDGPNQPQHF.

The chain employs TRBV15 and TRBJ2-1; the D gene is possibly TRBD1 (5 bases). Trimming took off 5 bases at V and 11 bases at J, with 13 bases between the two ends. Germline CDR1 and CDR2: LNHNV and YYDKDF (reference sequence). The CDR3 has 12 residues. CDR3 protein: CATSSTGHQQFF. CDR3 DNA: TGTGCCACCAGCTCTACTGGACATCAGCAGTTCTTC.

This chain links TRBV2 with TRBJ2-1; 8 bases match TRBD2. The V segment lost 6 bases and the J segment 7 bases; nucleotides outside the gene matches: 17. Germline loops: CDR1 SNHLY, CDR2 FYNNEI. CDR3 length: 17 residues. CDR3 in DNA: TGTGCCAGCAGCGCTCCGGGACTAGAGCGGCCTTTGAATGAGCAGTTCTTC. It translates to CASSAPGLERPLNEQFF. Full variable domain (missing parts from reference TRBV2 and TRBJ2-1): EPEVTQTPSHQVTQMGQEVILRCVPISNHLYFYWYRQILGQKVEFLVSFYNNEISEKSEIFDDQFSVERPDGSNFTLKIRSTKLEDSAMYFCASSAPGLERPLNEQFFGPGTRLTVL.

Only one count was recorded for this clonotype. The chain recombines TRBV15 with TRBJ2-1, with D maybe TRBD2 (7 bases). The CDR3 extends over 17 amino acids. Germline V gene lookup returns CDR1 LNHNV and CDR2 YYDKDF (reference sequence). Trimming pared 1 base from V and 1 base from J, leaving 14 bases between. The CDR3 here is CATSRGGGGQSYNEQFF. CDR3 DNA sequence: TGTGCCACCAGCAGAGGAGGCGGGGGCCAATCCTACAATGAGCAGTTCTTC.

This chain joins TRBV7-8 and TRBJ2-5; possibly TRBD2 for D (5 bases). Germline V gives CDR1 SGHVS, CDR2 FQNEAQ. Deletions cut 3 bases from V and 2 bases from J, with 13 bases between. The length of the CDR3 is 15 residues. In DNA form, the CDR3 reads TGTGCCAGCAGCTTGGAAGGGCGGGTACAAGAGACCCAGTACTTC. This translates into CASSLEGRVQETQYF.

This chain uses TRBV19 with TRBJ1-5, with D possibly matching TRBD1 (6 bases). The CDR3 has 14 residues. V lost 4 bases and J 3 bases, leaving 10 bases between the germline ends. The germline V gene has CDR1 LNHDA and CDR2 SQIVND (reference sequence). The CDR3 spells CASSTRQVNQPQHF. Here the CDR3 DNA reads TGTGCCAGTAGTACCCGACAGGTCAATCAGCCCCAGCATTTT.

The J gene is TRBJ2-7, the V gene TRBV4-3, with no clear D. V lost 0 bases and J lost 5, with 5 bases in between. CDR1 LGHNA and CDR2 YSLEER come from the germline V gene. There are 12 residues in the CDR3. The CDR3 sequence: CASSQDPHEQYF. Here the CDR3 DNA reads TGCGCCAGCAGCCAAGATCCCCACGAGCAGTACTTC.